These T cell receptor beta chains were read from a single sample in a study of blood T cell repertoires in COVID-19. Some clones are missing from TCRdb's copy, which holds only in-frame ones; the method was immunoSEQ multiplex PCR. The table records 30,000 to 50,000 clones, around 79% of them present only once. The specimen was peripheral blood. The receptors here all came from a man between 65 and 85 years old with acute or convalescent COVID-19. The CDR3 runs from the conserved cysteine through the conserved F or W. The order of the fields is clone size, D gene, CDR3 length, V gene, J gene, CDR3 DNA, CDR3 protein. A D gene is named only where the DNA matches it firmly. Only part of the rows carry a size: once, few, many, or a class if the clone is expanded.

NA	TRBD1	15	TRBV3-1/TRBV3-2	TRBJ1-5	TGTGCCAGCAGCCAAGGGGGAGGGACAGGGCAGCCCCAGCATTTT	CASSQGGGTGQPQHF
once	TRBD1	17	TRBV27	TRBJ1-3	TGTGCCAGCAGCCGGACAGGGGGCGATAGCTCTGGAAACACCATATATTTT	CASSRTGGDSSGNTIYF
NA	TRBD1	14	TRBV9	TRBJ2-1	TGTGCCAGCAGCGCCGGGCAGGGGGTCGATGAGCAGTTCTTC	CASSAGQGVDEQFF
NA	TRBD2	16	TRBV7-2	TRBJ2-7	TGTGCCAGCAGCTTAGCAGAACTAGCGGGAGGCTACGAGCAGTACTTC	CASSLAELAGGYEQYF
NA	TRBD2	13	TRBV19	TRBJ2-3	TGTGCCAGTAGTTTGACTAGCAGGGATACGCAGTATTTT	CASSLTSRDTQYF
few	NA	13	TRBV3-1/TRBV3-2	TRBJ2-2	TGTGCCAGCAGCCAAGATGGAGCCGGGGAGCTGTTTTTT	CASSQDGAGELFF
NA	NA	14	TRBV10-3	TRBJ1-5	TGTGCCATCAGTGAGGGGGAGGGAAGTCAGCCCCAGCATTTT	CAISEGEGSQPQHF
NA	TRBD2	15	TRBV6-5	TRBJ2-1	TGTGCCAGCAGTCTAACTAGCGGGAGTTATAATGAGCAGTTCTTC	CASSLTSGSYNEQFF
NA	TRBD1	17	TRBV4-3	TRBJ2-5	TGCGCCAGCAGCCAAGAAAAGGGGGCGTGGGGTAAAAAGACCCAGTACTTC	CASSQEKGAWGKKTQYF
once	TRBD1	16	TRBV9	TRBJ1-2	TGTGCCAGCAGCGTCGGACAGGCATCTCCTAACTATGGCTACACCTTC	CASSVGQASPNYGYTF
once	NA	16	TRBV21-1	TRBJ2-3	TGTGCCAGCAGCGGACTAGCGGAGCGTGGCACAGATACGCAGTATTTT	CASSGLAERGTDTQYF
once	TRBD1	14	TRBV7-8	TRBJ1-5	TGTGCCAGCACCCTGGGACAGATCAATCAGCCCCAGCATTTT	CASTLGQINQPQHF
NA	NA	14	TRBV11-2	TRBJ2-5	TGTGCCAGCAGCTCATGGGGCTCCGGGGGAACCCAGTACTTC	CASSSWGSGGTQYF
NA	TRBD1	12	TRBV28	TRBJ1-4	TGTGCCACGGGACAGGGAACGGAAAAACTGTTTTTT	CATGQGTEKLFF
few	NA	15	TRBV11-2	TRBJ1-2	TGTGCCAGCAGCTTTACTGTGCTAGCTAACTATGGCTACACCTTC	CASSFTVLANYGYTF
NA	NA	15	TRBV7-9	TRBJ1-5	TGTGCCAGCAGAGGAGGGGCAGCGGGGAATCAGCCCCAGCATTTT	CASRGGAAGNQPQHF
NA	NA	13	TRBV28	TRBJ1-5	TGTGCCAGCACTACAGATAGCAATCAGCCCCAGCATTTT	CASTTDSNQPQHF
NA	TRBD2	16	TRBV6-6	TRBJ2-2	TGTGCCAGCAGCCCTCGGACTAGCGGGTCTCCCGGGGAGCTGTTTTTT	CASSPRTSGSPGELFF
NA	NA	12	TRBV10-3	TRBJ2-3	TGTGCCATCAGTGAGCGCGGAGATACGCAGTATTTT	CAISERGDTQYF
NA	NA	13	TRBV5-4	TRBJ2-7	TGTGCCGACCGGGACTGGACTTCCTACGAGCAGTACTTC	CADRDWTSYEQYF
NA	NA	13	TRBV7-3	TRBJ1-1	TGTGCCAGCAGCTCTCACAGGAACACTGAAGCTTTCTTT	CASSSHRNTEAFF
NA	NA	14	TRBV6-5	TRBJ2-2	TGTGCCAGCAGTTACTCCAGGGGGGCCGGGGAGCTGTTTTTT	CASSYSRGAGELFF
NA	TRBD1	17	TRBV18	TRBJ2-3	TGTGCCAGCTCACCACCGGAAACAGGGGGGCGGACAGATACGCAGTATTTT	CASSPPETGGRTDTQYF
few	TRBD1	14	TRBV27	TRBJ1-5	TGTGCCAGCAGTCAACTGGGACAGGGTCAGCCCCAGCATTTT	CASSQLGQGQPQHF
once	NA	13	TRBV12-3/TRBV12-4	TRBJ1-1	TGTGCCAGCAGAACGCCCGGGAACACTGAAGCTTTCTTT	CASRTPGNTEAFF
NA	NA	14	TRBV28	TRBJ1-6	TGTGCCAGCAGTCCCCAGGGACTTAATTCACCCCTCCACTTT	CASSPQGLNSPLHF
few	TRBD1	15	TRBV19	TRBJ1-5	TGTGCCAGTAGTATTTGGCAGGGGGGCAATCAGCCCCAGCATTTT	CASSIWQGGNQPQHF
few	NA	15	TRBV7-3	TRBJ2-7	TGTGCCAGCAGCTTAAATGGGGGGATAGCCTACGAGCAGTACTTC	CASSLNGGIAYEQYF
NA	NA	14	TRBV28	TRBJ1-3	TGTGCCACCACAGGACAGAACTCTGGAAACACCATATATTTT	CATTGQNSGNTIYF
NA	TRBD2	14	TRBV19	TRBJ2-1	TGTGCCAGTCACGGACTAGCGGGAGTAAATGAGCAGTTCTTC	CASHGLAGVNEQFF
NA	NA	15	TRBV15	TRBJ2-3	TGTGCCACCAGCGCCAGGGTGTCGGGCACAGATACGCAGTATTTT	CATSARVSGTDTQYF
NA	NA	14	TRBV3-1/TRBV3-2	TRBJ2-1	TGTGCCAGCAGCCAAGTTGCAGGGAGGTCTGAGCAGTTCTTC	CASSQVAGRSEQFF